The present T cell receptor beta chain was sequenced within a study of brain T cells in children with intractable seizures. Germline V gene sequence: CDR1 LGHDT, CDR2 YNNKEL (reference sequence). There are 16 residues in the CDR3. The germline V and J ends were trimmed by 5 bases and 0 bases, with 17 bases remaining between them. This table comes from immunoSEQ multiplex PCR, and its TCRdb copy is limited to in-frame clones, with some not included. The sample carries tens of thousands of clones, approximately 94% recorded once. The genes are TRBV3-1 (or the pseudogene TRBV3-2) and TRBJ2-7; maybe TRBD1 (5 bases). The source was peripheral blood, collected at surgery. This TCR came from a boy younger than two with tuberous sclerosis and intractable seizures. The CDR3 sequence: CASSSNTGVGSYEQYF. The CDR3 DNA reads as TGTGCCAGCAGCTCGAATACAGGTGTTGGCTCCTACGAGCAGTACTTC.